A single sample is the source of the 29 T cell receptor beta chains below, sequenced in a study of radiotherapy plus CTLA-4 blockade in lung cancer. Clones were sequenced by immunoSEQ multiplex PCR, and TCRdb holds only the in-frame ones, with some missing. The sample holds approximately 60,000 clones, approximately 80% seen once. This material consisted of peripheral blood, taken from a patient treated with radiotherapy plus ipilimumab. Receptors originate from a human donor with non-small cell lung cancer who had a complete response to radiotherapy plus ipilimumab.

In its sample, this clone was seen a few times. As DNA, the CDR3 is TGTGCCAGCTCTCCCGGCGGAACAGGGGGGAGGAAAGCTTTCTTT. It encodes CASSPGGTGGRKAFF. The rearrangement joins TRBV11-3 to TRBJ1-1, with 8 bases fitting TRBD1. V gave up 8 bases and J gave up 9 bases; unmatched junction bases: 17. This CDR3 region has 15 residues. The V gene's germline CDR1 is SGHNT and CDR2 YENEEA.

This chain connects TRBV7-9 to TRBJ2-3, with D possibly matching TRBD2 (6 bases). The CDR3 has 12 amino acids. Trimming pared 5 bases from V and 4 bases from J, leaving 7 bases between. Germline CDR1 reads SEHNR; CDR2 reads FQNEAQ (reference sequence). This CDR3 reads CASSPGADTQYF. The DNA for the CDR3 is TGTGCCAGCAGCCCGGGGGCAGATACGCAGTATTTT.

The rearrangement links TRBV14 to TRBJ2-3, with D unresolved. With 0 bases removed from V and 8 bases from J, the gap between germline ends came to 9 bases. Germline V gene lookup returns CDR1 SGHDN and CDR2 FVKESK. The CDR3 is 13 amino acids. This CDR3 reads CASSQDPLSTQYF. The CDR3 nucleotides read TGTGCCAGCAGCCAAGATCCCCTGAGTACGCAGTATTTT.

The chain uses TRBV6-1 and TRBJ2-5; D not certain. V lost 1 base and J 5 bases, leaving 8 bases between the germline ends. Germline V CDR1 and CDR2: MNHNS, SASEGT. CDR3 size: 13 residues. The CDR3 loop reads CASSEEVVETQYF. Written as DNA, the CDR3 is TGTGCCAGCAGTGAAGAGGTAGTCGAGACCCAGTACTTC.

This clone was observed a few times. The genes are TRBV11-3 and TRBJ2-7; D is tentatively TRBD1 or TRBD2 (5 bases each). The CDR3 runs 14 residues. Deletions cut 4 bases from V and 3 bases from J, with 13 bases between. Germline V gene sequence: CDR1 SGHNT, CDR2 YENEEA. The CDR3 reads CASSSIRDGYEQYV. The CDR3 DNA follows: TGTGCCAGCAGCTCAATAAGGGACGGCTACGAGCAGTACGTC.

The chain links TRBV5-8 to TRBJ2-3; TRBD2 matches at 9 bases. Trimming took 0 bases from V and 2 from J; bases not matched to a gene: 4. The CDR3 totals 16 residues. Germline lookup yields CDR1 SGHTS and CDR2 YDEGEE. The CDR3 DNA sequence: TGTGCCAGCAGCTTGGGACTAGCGGAGAACACAGATACGCAGTATTTT. It is translated as CASSLGLAENTDTQYF.

The rearrangement links TRBV21-1 to TRBJ2-7; the table's D gene call, TRBD1, was not cross checked with the DNA. TRBV21-1 is a documented pseudogene. The length of the CDR3 is 16 residues. CDR3 region: CASSKDEGDSSYEQYV. CDR3 DNA sequence: TGTGCCAGCAGCAAAGATGAAGGGGACAGCTCCTACGAGCAGTACGTC.

V is TRBV7-2 and J is TRBJ1-2, with D uncertain. Trimming took off 1 base at V and 8 bases at J, with 14 bases between the two ends. The CDR3 runs 14 residues. Per germline, CDR1 SGHTA and CDR2 FQGNSA. The CDR3 loop is CASSLGRVKGGYTF. DNA for the CDR3: TGTGCCAGCAGCTTAGGGAGGGTTAAAGGGGGCTACACCTTC.

CDR3: CASTLRANTGELFF. The CDR3 DNA reads as TGTGCCAGCACCTTGAGAGCGAACACCGGGGAGCTGTTTTTT. The chain recombines TRBV27 with TRBJ2-2; D unclear. The CDR3 loop spans 14 amino acids. From germline, CDR1 is MNHEY and CDR2 SMNVEV (reference sequence). The V end lost 7 bases, the J end lost 0 bases, and 9 bases lay between the germline ends.

The chain couples TRBV2 to TRBJ1-4; 9 bases align to TRBD1. Trimming cost V 7 bases and J 6 bases; bases outside gene matches: 15. The CDR3 is 17 amino acids. The germline gives CDR1 SNHLY, CDR2 FYNNEI. CDR3 sequence (DNA): TGTGCCAGCACCCCCGGGACAGGGCGTATTAAGGATGAAAAACTGTTTTTT. Translated, it gives CASTPGTGRIKDEKLFF.

V usage is TRBV6-5 and J usage is TRBJ1-6; the D is unclear. CDR1 and CDR2 from the germline V gene are MNHEY and SVGAGI. There are 12 residues in the CDR3. The V end was cut by 5 bases, the J end by 4 bases, with 3 bases between. CDR3 sequence: CASSTYNSPLHF. Here the CDR3 DNA reads TGTGCCAGCAGTACGTATAATTCACCCCTCCACTTT.

This chain connects TRBV19 to TRBJ2-5, with 8 bases identical to TRBD1. Looked up from germline, CDR1 is LNHDA and CDR2 is SQIVND (reference sequence). V was clipped by 4 bases and J by 5 bases; unmatched bases: 12. The CDR3 runs 16 residues. CDR3 sequence: CASSTSSTGVRETQYF. CDR3 in DNA: TGTGCCAGTAGTACGTCATCGACAGGGGTTAGGGAGACCCAGTACTTC.

J is TRBJ2-7 and V is TRBV5-4, with a possible D match to TRBD1 (6 bases). The germline V and J ends were trimmed by 4 bases and 5 bases, with 10 bases remaining between them. The CDR3 loop spans 12 amino acids. Germline values: CDR1 SGHNT, CDR2 YYREEE (reference sequence). Written as DNA, the CDR3 is TGTGCCAGCAGCCCGACAGGACACGAGCAGTACTTC. The encoded protein is CASSPTGHEQYF.

This clone was seen more than once but under ten times. The chain has TRBV28 and TRBJ1-2, with 7 bases matching TRBD1. Germline values: CDR1 MDHEN, CDR2 SYDVKM. The ends lost 5 bases at V and 2 bases at J; junction bases unmatched: 8. This CDR3 spans 15 amino acids. DNA of the CDR3: TGTGCCAGCAGTCAACTCCGGGACAGAAACTATGGCTACACCTTC. Residues: CASSQLRDRNYGYTF.

The gene calls are TRBV6-4 and TRBJ1-4, with TRBD1 as a possible D gene (6 bases). V lost 2 bases and J 3 bases, leaving 16 bases between the germline ends. This CDR3 is built from 17 residues. Germline V gene data show CDR1 as MRHNA and CDR2 as SNTAGT. CDR3 sequence (DNA): TGTGCCAGCAGTGACCTTGGGGGGGCTTTTGCTAATGAAAAACTGTTTTTT. As protein: CASSDLGGAFANEKLFF.

Only one count was recorded for this clone. This chain connects TRBV30 to TRBJ2-4; D unresolved. This CDR3 has 17 residues. CDR1 and CDR2 from the germline V gene are GTSNPN and SVGIG (reference sequence). The V end was cut by 0 bases, the J end by 0 bases, with 15 bases between. In DNA, the CDR3 is TGTGCCTGGAGTGTACCCGGGTCCCGACTAGCCAAAAACATTCAGTACTTC. This encodes CAWSVPGSRLAKNIQYF.

J is TRBJ1-5 and V is TRBV7-2; the D is unclear. This CDR3 spans 13 amino acids. V shed 4 bases and J shed 6 bases, with 10 bases lying between them. Germline V CDR1 and CDR2: SGHTA, FQGNSA. Written as DNA, the CDR3 is TGTGCCAGCAGCTCTCAAATCGGTCAGCCCCAGCATTTT. It translates to CASSSQIGQPQHF.

V is TRBV6-1 and J is TRBJ1-3, with unresolved D. The germline CDR1 and CDR2 sequences are MNHNS and SASEGT. The CDR3 is 14 amino acids. V was clipped by 2 bases and J by 0 bases, with 5 bases between them. CDR3 protein: CASSEQVSGNTIYF. The CDR3 nucleotides read TGTGCCAGCAGTGAACAAGTCTCTGGAAACACCATATATTTT.

This clone has just a few counts. The chain couples TRBV10-3 to TRBJ1-2; no clear D gene. From germline, CDR1 is ENHRY and CDR2 SYGVKD. Trimming cost V 5 bases and J 2 bases, with 12 bases left between them. The CDR3 length is 14 residues. The CDR3 sequence: CAISYGLGNYGYTF. The DNA for the CDR3 is TGTGCCATCAGTTACGGACTGGGCAACTATGGCTACACCTTC.

The chain has TRBV5-6 and TRBJ1-2, with D uncertain. CDR3 length: 14 residues. CDR1 is SGHDT, CDR2 YYEEEE, per germline. V gave up 2 bases and J gave up 7 bases, with 15 bases separating them. CDR3 DNA: TGTGCCAGCAGCTTTAGGGCAGCATCAACTGGCTACACCTTC. Translated: CASSFRAASTGYTF.

This clone was detected only a few times. The CDR3 reads CASSQGASYEQYF. DNA of the CDR3: TGCGCCAGCAGCCAAGGGGCGTCCTACGAGCAGTACTTC. The chain links TRBV4-3 to TRBJ2-7; D uncertain. Trimming took 1 base from V and 1 from J, leaving 5 bases between them. The CDR3 has 13 amino acids. In germline, CDR1 is LGHNA, CDR2 YSLEER.

The chain joins TRBV6-5 to TRBJ2-4; tentative D call: TRBD1 (7 bases). V was trimmed by 7 bases and J by 3 bases, leaving 16 bases between them. Germline V gene sequence: CDR1 MNHEY, CDR2 SVGAGI. This CDR3 has 15 residues. As DNA, the CDR3 is TGTGCCAGCAAGCTAGCGCCAGGGGGCAAAAACATTCAGTACTTC. Encoded protein: CASKLAPGGKNIQYF.

The chain links TRBV19 to TRBJ1-5, with TRBD1 matching 10 bases. The CDR3 totals 15 residues. The V gene's germline CDR1 is LNHDA and CDR2 SQIVND (reference sequence). V shed 6 bases and J 5 bases; nucleotides not matched to a gene: 7. The CDR3 DNA is TGTGCCAGTAGCCGAGGACAGGGGGATCATCAGCCCCAGCATTTT. Its protein is CASSRGQGDHQPQHF.

This chain links TRBV5-1 with TRBJ2-1, with TRBD2 matching over 7 bases. V shed 0 bases, J shed 5 bases, and the junction held 8 bases outside the gene matches. The CDR3 has 16 residues. Germline values: CDR1 SGHRS, CDR2 YFSETQ. The CDR3 here is CASSLAKLASHNEQFF. CDR3 coding DNA: TGCGCCAGCAGCTTGGCCAAACTAGCGTCTCACAATGAGCAGTTCTTC.

This clone was detected only a few times. The gene calls are TRBV18 and TRBJ1-2; weak D call: TRBD1 (6 bases). The germline V gene encodes CDR1 KGHSH and CDR2 LQKENI. The CDR3 has 13 amino acids. Deletions cut 3 bases from V and 5 bases from J, with 10 bases between. The CDR3 region is CASSPGQRYGYTF. The CDR3 DNA reads TGTGCCAGCTCACCCGGACAGAGGTATGGCTACACCTTC. The variable domain in full, completed from reference TRBV18 and TRBJ1-2, reads NAGVMQNPRHLVRRRGQEARLRCSPMKGHSHVYWYRQLPEEGLKFMVYLQKENIIDESGMPKERFSAEFPKEGPSILRIQQVVRGDSAAYFCASSPGQRYGYTFGSGTRLTVV.

V and J are TRBV14 and TRBJ2-1; the match to TRBD2 covers 8 bases. Germline V gives CDR1 SGHDN, CDR2 FVKESK. J gave up 9 bases and V 1 base, and 8 bases lay outside the gene matches. The CDR3 length is 15 residues. CDR3 in amino acids: CASSQVTYREGEQFF. The CDR3 bases are TGTGCCAGCAGCCAAGTTACCTATCGGGAGGGTGAGCAGTTCTTC.

This clone has just a few counts. This chain uses TRBV6-5 with TRBJ2-7; D is possibly TRBD1 (6 bases). Germline loops: CDR1 MNHEY, CDR2 SVGAGI. This CDR3 spans 14 amino acids. Deletions cut 5 bases from V and 7 bases from J, with 18 bases between. CDR3 coding DNA: TGTGCCAGCAGTCGGACAGCTACCTCCGGTGAGCAGTACGTC. This sequence encodes CASSRTATSGEQYV.

The V gene is TRBV12-5, the J gene TRBJ2-1, with 9 nucleotides matching TRBD1. The CDR3 extends over 16 amino acids. Trimming at V came to 2 bases and at J to 1 base, leaving 3 bases not matched to a gene. Germline lookup yields CDR1 LGHNT and CDR2 FRNRAP. The CDR3 loop is CASGLHRGLSYNEQFF. In DNA form, the CDR3 reads TGTGCTAGTGGTTTGCACAGGGGGCTTTCCTACAATGAGCAGTTCTTC. The full variable domain, rest sourced from reference TRBV12-5 and TRBJ2-1, is DARVTQTPRHKVTEMGQEVTMRCQPILGHNTVFWYRQTMMQGLELLAYFRNRAPLDDSGMPKDRFSAEMPDATLATLKIQPSEPRDSAVYFCASGLHRGLSYNEQFFGPGTRLTVL.

This chain links TRBV7-9 with TRBJ1-5; D not certain. V lost 1 base, J lost 9 bases, and 10 bases lay in between. CDR3 length: 13 amino acids. The germline gives CDR1 SEHNR, CDR2 FQNEAQ (reference sequence). The CDR3 region is CASSLEGWRPQHF. The CDR3 region has the DNA TGTGCCAGCAGCTTAGAAGGTTGGCGGCCCCAGCATTTT. Based on the CDR3 plus reference TRBV7-9 and TRBJ1-5, the full variable domain is DTGVSQNPRHKITKRGQNVTFRCDPISEHNRLYWYRQTLGQGPEFLTYFQNEAQLEKSRLLSDRFSAERPKGSFSTLEIQRTEQGDSAMYLCASSLEGWRPQHFGDGTRLSIL.